This T cell receptor (beta chain) is drawn from a study of cytomegalovirus exposure and HLA in healthy donors. The overall study: Prior work identified around 120 million unique TCR beta sequences in 150 million to 200 million T cells.

PCR primers comprised 60 Vbeta and 13 Jbeta primers. The assay was immunoSEQ multiplex PCR, and TCRdb's table has in-frame clones only and misses some. Of under 200,000 clones listed, roughly 80% were seen once; the top ten hold 1.3%. To note about this clone: Its antigen is unidentified.

Points from the study as a whole: Reportedly, diagnosis of cytomegalovirus status by the classifier showed high specificity and sensitivity.

As for the donors, each was a healthy bone marrow donor. The clonotype comes from a man in his forties or fifties in good health and CMV-seropositive. Sequenced: PBMCs.

The CDR3 sequence: CASSLSQPGLGDNEQFF. DNA of the CDR3: TGTGCCAGCAGTTTAAGCCAACCGGGCCTAGGGGACAATGAGCAGTTCTTC. This chain links TRBV28 with TRBJ2-1, with D maybe TRBD1 (5 bases). There are 17 residues in the CDR3. Per the germline V gene, CDR1 is MDHEN and CDR2 is SYDVKM. Trimming shortened V by 2 bases and J by 5 bases, and 19 bases separated the two germline ends.